This TCR beta chain was recovered during a study of blood T cell repertoires in COVID-19. Study-level information: The study drew acute and convalescent COVID-19 samples from the United States, Italy and Spain.

Under the authors' procedure: Estimated nucleated cell counts came from reference gene primer amplification. The assay was immunoSEQ multiplex PCR, and TCRdb's table has in-frame clones only and misses some. The V and J calls and clone size come from that table; D and trimming were worked out from the DNA. The top ten clones hold around 3.3% of a sample with about 240,000 clones, approximately 83% of them seen once. The V gene's germline CDR1 is SEHNR and CDR2 FQNEAQ (reference sequence). This CDR3 region has 12 residues. Trimming took off 5 bases at V and 8 bases at J, with 10 bases between the two ends. Study members were between about 18 and 95 years old and lived in roughly 24 US regions. This clone has a single count.

The material sequenced was PBMCs or T cells enriched from blood (not recorded which). This sequence was found in a woman in her 40s with acute COVID-19. V gene TRBV7-9 combines with J gene TRBJ2-1, with D perhaps TRBD2 (5 bases). This CDR3 reads CASSQSGDEQFF. In DNA form, the CDR3 reads TGTGCCAGCAGCCAATCCGGGGATGAGCAGTTCTTC.